This T cell receptor beta chain derives from a study of CD8 T cells in Susac syndrome. This CDR3 has 17 residues. V lost 3 bases to trimming and J lost 4 bases, with 21 bases between them. CDR1 SGHRS and CDR2 YFSETQ come from the germline V gene. In this sample, this clonotype turned up once. RNA totalling about 0.5 to 1 ug underwent reverse transcription with random hexamers. Amplification of TCR beta CDR3 across 54 Vbeta and 13 Jbeta was performed with immunoSEQ multiplex PCR. Via MiXCR, TCRdb re-called the immunoSEQ multiplex PCR reads, giving one row per CDR3 protein. The sample lists 75,000 to 95,000 distinct CDR3 sequences, roughly nine tenths seen once, with roughly 0.49% in the top ten. TEMRA cells were FACS-enriched and CD8+ and CD4+ T cells negatively isolated.

This chain connects TRBV5-1 to TRBJ2-3, with D tentatively TRBD2 (8 bases). The TCR originated in a human donor with multiple sclerosis. The sequencing input was CD8+ T cells from PBMCs. CDR3 sequence reads: CASSSPGGGPSADTQYF. Here the CDR3 DNA reads TGCGCCAGCAGCTCCCCGGGAGGGGGCCCCTCCGCAGATACGCAGTATTTT.